The T cell receptor beta chain under discussion was sequenced for a study of control samples from healthy donors and cancer patients (dated by TCRdb to 2020 to 2021). For this clone: The target of this receptor is not known. Within one base of it there is no much larger clone, and no base qualities were kept.

The CDR3 measures 15 amino acids from cysteine to phenylalanine. Here the CDR3 DNA is all that survives: 45 bases in frame from base 1. Taken from the germline V gene, the CDR1 and CDR2 loops are SGHAT and FQNNGV. Between the V and J ends, shortened by 4 bases and 1 base respectively, the junction contains 13 bases. The method was the immunoSEQ multiplex PCR assay. The clones in this table, taken by TCRdb from immuneACCESS, are in-frame only. Not every clone is retained; where verified, under half of the shortfall comes from an unresolved V gene, and the cause of the rest is unknown. Counted in this sample were under 200,000 clones; approximately 90% of them appeared once. The ten biggest clones cover 0.68% of the sample.

This receptor chain uses TRBV11-2 and TRBJ2-5, with TRBD1 perhaps the D gene, on 5 matching bases. This sequence originates from a woman aged 25 to 39 in good health. The sample was blood. The CDR3 reads as follows: CASSSSTVIQETQYF. The nucleotide sequence reads TGTGCCAGCAGCTCATCGACAGTCATCCAAGAGACCCAGTACTTC.